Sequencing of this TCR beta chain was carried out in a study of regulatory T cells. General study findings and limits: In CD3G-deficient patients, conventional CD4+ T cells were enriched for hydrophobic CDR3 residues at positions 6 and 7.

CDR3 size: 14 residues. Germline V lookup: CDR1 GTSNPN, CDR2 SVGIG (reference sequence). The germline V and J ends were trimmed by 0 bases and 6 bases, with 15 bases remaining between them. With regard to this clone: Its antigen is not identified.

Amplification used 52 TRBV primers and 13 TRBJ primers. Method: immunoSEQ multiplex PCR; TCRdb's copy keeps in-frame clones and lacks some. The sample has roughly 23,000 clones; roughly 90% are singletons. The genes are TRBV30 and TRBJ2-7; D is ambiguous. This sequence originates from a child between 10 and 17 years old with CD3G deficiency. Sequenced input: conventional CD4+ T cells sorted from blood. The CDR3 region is CAWSVSGVIGEQYF. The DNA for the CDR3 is TGTGCCTGGAGTGTGTCTGGGGTTATTGGCGAGCAGTACTTC. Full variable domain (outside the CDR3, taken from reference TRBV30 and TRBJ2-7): SQTIHQWPATLVQPVGSPLSLECTVEGTSNPNLYWYRQAAGRGLQLLFYSVGIGQISSEVPQNLSASRPQDRQFILSSKKLLLSDSGFYLCAWSVSGVIGEQYFGPGTRLTVT.